The 23 T cell receptor beta chains below come from one sample, sequenced in a study of cytomegalovirus exposure and HLA in healthy donors. Primers included in the PCR were 60 Vbeta and 13 Jbeta primers. Some clones are missing from TCRdb's copy, which holds only in-frame ones; the method was immunoSEQ multiplex PCR. The table includes 200,000 to 250,000 clones, about 80% detected once. Sequencing was done on a sample of PBMCs. The source of these receptors is a woman aged 60-70 years in good health and CMV-seropositive.

This clone occurred once. The CDR3 spells CASSIASGAYNEQFF. In DNA, the CDR3 is TGTGCCAGTAGTATAGCTAGCGGGGCCTACAATGAGCAGTTCTTC. The chain combines TRBV19 with TRBJ2-1; 9 bases are a match to TRBD2. V shed 1 base, J shed 2 bases, and the junction held 0 bases outside the gene matches. This CDR3 comprises 15 residues. Germline CDR1 reads LNHDA; CDR2 reads SQIVND (reference sequence).

The rearrangement links TRBV6-5 to TRBJ1-1; D is unclear. The CDR3 has 14 amino acids. V was cut by 4 bases and J by 5 bases, with 14 bases left in between. Germline CDR1 and CDR2: MNHEY and SVGAGI. CDR3 loop: CASSWEGRGTEAFF. The DNA of the CDR3 is TGTGCCAGCAGTTGGGAGGGTAGAGGAACTGAAGCTTTCTTT.

This chain links TRBV7-2 with TRBJ2-1; 10 bases agree with TRBD2. Germline loops: CDR1 SGHTA, CDR2 FQGNSA. V gave up 1 base and J gave up 3 bases; unmatched junction bases: 3. This CDR3 has 16 residues. In DNA form, the CDR3 reads TGTGCCAGCAGCTTAGGGAGCGGGGGGGGCTACAATGAGCAGTTCTTC. Protein sequence: CASSLGSGGGYNEQFF.

The chain recombines TRBV2 with TRBJ2-3; possible D gene TRBD2, 6 bases. The V gene lost 7 bases and the J gene lost 2 bases, with 13 bases spanning the gap. This CDR3 is 14 amino acids long. CDR1 is SNHLY and CDR2 is FYNNEI in the germline V gene. The DNA for the CDR3 is TGTGCCAGCATAGCGGACCGATTCACAGATACGCAGTATTTT. It is translated as CASIADRFTDTQYF.

In nucleotides, the CDR3 is TGTGCCAGCAGCTTTTACAGCGGGGGGGGTGAGCAGTACTTC. It is translated as CASSFYSGGGEQYF. V and J are TRBV7-2 and TRBJ2-7; 10 nucleotides line up with TRBD2. This CDR3 region has 14 residues. Germline CDR1 SGHTA, CDR2 FQGNSA. With 3 bases clipped from V and 7 bases from J, the junction kept 6 bases outside the gene matches.

In regard to this clone: A junction end diverges from the germline sequence, so it may reflect a read error. The rearrangement uses TRBV7-9 and TRBJ2-3, with 8 bases fitting TRBD2. The CDR3 sequence is 12 residues long. In germline, CDR1 is SEHNR, CDR2 FQNEAQ (reference sequence). In DNA, the CDR3 is TGTGCCAGCAGCAACGGGGGGGGCTCTTCAGATTTT. Translated: CASSNGGGSSDF.

The rearrangement uses TRBV9 and TRBJ1-1; D unclear. Germline values: CDR1 SGDLS, CDR2 YYNGEE. The CDR3 is 13 amino acids. The germline V and J ends were trimmed by 0 bases and 2 bases, with 5 bases remaining between them. CDR3 coding DNA: TGTGCCAGCAGCGTAGACGGTAACACTGAAGCTTTCTTT. Amino acids: CASSVDGNTEAFF.

The chain links TRBV11-2 to TRBJ2-1, with a weak D call TRBD2 (7 bases). The V end lost 8 bases, the J end lost 8 bases, and 13 bases lay between the germline ends. Germline V gene data show CDR1 as SGHAT and CDR2 as FQNNGV. The CDR3 is made up of 12 amino acids. CDR3 coding DNA: TGTGCCAGCGGGGGGGGCCGCTATGAGCAGTTCTTC. Translating gives CASGGGRYEQFF. Full variable domain (remainder filled in from reference TRBV11-2 and TRBJ2-1): EAGVAQSPRYKIIEKRQSVAFWCNPISGHATLYWYQQILGQGPKLLIQFQNNGVVDDSQLPKDRFSAERLKGVDSTLKIQPAKLEDSAVYLCASGGGRYEQFFGPGTRLTVL.

The gene calls are TRBV11-2 and TRBJ2-3, with TRBD2 matching 11 bases. Losses at the gene ends were 3 bases for V and 3 bases for J; bases not matched to a gene: 2. CDR1 and CDR2 from the germline V gene are SGHAT and FQNNGV. This CDR3 comprises 15 residues. CDR3 DNA: TGTGCCAGCAGCTTGACTAGCGGGACGACAGATACGCAGTATTTT. The encoded protein is CASSLTSGTTDTQYF.

This clone was counted only a few times. The V call is TRBV6-1, the J call TRBJ1-2, with TRBD1 identical over 7 bases. This CDR3 contains 14 residues. V dropped 4 bases and J dropped 4; count of bases not matched to a gene: 6. Germline V lookup: CDR1 MNHNS, CDR2 SASEGT. CDR3 sequence: CASSGTGVSYGYTF. CDR3 sequence (DNA): TGTGCCAGCAGTGGCACAGGGGTGAGCTATGGCTACACCTTC.

This clone was observed once. This chain connects TRBV18 to TRBJ1-5, with 10 bases matching TRBD1. The CDR3 spans 15 residues. In germline, CDR1 is KGHSH, CDR2 LQKENI. V shed 3 bases and J 5 bases; nucleotides not matched to a gene: 4. The CDR3 DNA sequence: TGTGCCAGCTCACCCGGGACAGGGGTAGATCAGCCCCAGCATTTT. Protein: CASSPGTGVDQPQHF.

This clone was counted once. The rearrangement links TRBV5-1 to TRBJ2-3; D might be TRBD2 (5 bases). Germline V gene sequence: CDR1 SGHRS, CDR2 YFSETQ. CDR3 length equals 15 residues. The V gene lost 4 bases and the J gene lost 4 bases, with 16 bases spanning the gap. This CDR3 reads CASSPSGFEADTQYF. The CDR3 DNA follows: TGCGCCAGCAGCCCAAGCGGTTTCGAGGCAGATACGCAGTATTTT. Full variable domain (remainder filled in from reference TRBV5-1 and TRBJ2-3): KAGVTQTPRYLIKTRGQQVTLSCSPISGHRSVSWYQQTPGQGLQFLFEYFSETQRNKGNFPGRFSGRQFSNSRSEMNVSTLELGDSALYLCASSPSGFEADTQYFGPGTRLTVL.

The V and J genes are TRBV6-5 and TRBJ2-7; 11 bases agree with TRBD1. CDR1 is MNHEY and CDR2 is SVGAGI in the germline V gene. The CDR3 totals 14 residues. The trim removed 8 bases at V and 4 bases at J, leaving 7 bases unmatched. The CDR3: CASRRGQGGYEQYF. As DNA, the CDR3 is TGTGCCAGCCGTAGGGGACAGGGGGGGTACGAGCAGTACTTC.

V gene TRBV7-2 combines with J gene TRBJ2-5; 7 bases line up with TRBD1. V gave up 5 bases and J gave up 2 bases; unmatched junction bases: 2. This CDR3 has 13 amino acids. CDR1 SGHTA and CDR2 FQGNSA come from the germline V gene. For the CDR3, the DNA is TGTGCCAGCAGCAGGGACAGACAAGAGACCCAGTACTTC. Protein sequence: CASSRDRQETQYF.

V gene TRBV2 combines with J gene TRBJ1-2; 7 bases map to TRBD1. V lost 8 bases to trimming and J lost 7 bases; unmatched junction nucleotides: 16. This CDR3 spans 15 amino acids. Germline-derived CDR1 and CDR2 are SNHLY and FYNNEI. The CDR3 protein is CASGVRGGRFAGYTF. CDR3 sequence (DNA): TGTGCCAGCGGGGTTCGAGGGGGCAGGTTTGCTGGCTACACCTTC.

The chain is built from TRBV28 and TRBJ2-7; 9 bases fit TRBD2. Germline V gene lookup returns CDR1 MDHEN and CDR2 SYDVKM. This CDR3 spans 17 amino acids. V lost 2 bases, J lost 6 bases, and 14 bases stayed unmatched. The CDR3 region has the DNA TGTGCCAGCAGTTTAAGTGGGCTGGGGCGGGAGGGATCCGAGCAGTACTTC. Protein: CASSLSGLGREGSEQYF.

The rearrangement uses TRBV30 and TRBJ1-5; 9 bases align to TRBD1. CDR3 length: 13 residues. V lost 5 bases, J lost 7 bases, and 6 bases stayed unmatched. The germline V gene encodes CDR1 GTSNPN and CDR2 SVGIG (reference sequence). CDR3 in DNA: TGTGCCTGGGAACAGGGGGCGGAACAGCCCCAGCATTTT. Its protein product is CAWEQGAEQPQHF.

This clone was picked up a small number of times. The V and J genes are TRBV5-1 and TRBJ2-3, with TRBD2 identical over 11 bases. The germline V gene encodes CDR1 SGHRS and CDR2 YFSETQ. The CDR3 spans 17 residues. The J segment lost 2 bases and the V segment lost 0 bases, leaving 5 bases of the junction unmatched. In nucleotides, the CDR3 is TGCGCCAGCAGCTTGGGCCGACTAGCGGGAAACACAGATACGCAGTATTTT. Its translation is CASSLGRLAGNTDTQYF.

The chain couples TRBV9 to TRBJ2-2; D might be TRBD1 (5 bases). V lost 4 bases and J 0 bases, leaving 13 bases between the germline ends. The CDR3 extends over 16 amino acids. Germline V gives CDR1 SGDLS, CDR2 YYNGEE. The CDR3 reads CASSLLAGTNTGELFF. CDR3 coding DNA: TGTGCCAGCAGCCTCCTGGCAGGGACGAACACCGGGGAGCTGTTTTTT.

This chain connects TRBV7-8 to TRBJ2-7; D unclear. The CDR3 is 15 residues long. Germline V gene lookup returns CDR1 SGHVS and CDR2 FQNEAQ. V shed 5 bases and J shed 0 bases, with 14 bases lying between them. Here the CDR3 reads CASSNRQESSYEQYF. The CDR3, as DNA: TGTGCCAGCAGCAACCGACAAGAAAGCTCCTACGAGCAGTACTTC.

CDR3 in amino acids: CASSKGHSWGYGYTF. The CDR3 DNA sequence: TGTGCCAGCAGCAAGGGACATTCTTGGGGCTATGGCTACACCTTC. The chain combines TRBV5-6 with TRBJ1-2; D perhaps matches TRBD1 (6 bases). V was shortened by 4 bases and J by 4 bases, with 17 bases between the two germline ends. Germline CDR1 reads SGHDT; CDR2 reads YYEEEE. The CDR3 is 15 residues long. Variable domain in full (rest from reference TRBV5-6 and TRBJ1-2): DAGVTQSPTHLIKTRGQQVTLRCSPKSGHDTVSWYQQALGQGPQFIFQYYEEEERQRGNFPDRFSGHQFPNYSSELNVNALLLGDSALYLCASSKGHSWGYGYTFGSGTRLTVV.

This rearrangement joins TRBV7-6 to TRBJ2-3; the D gene is possibly TRBD1 (6 bases). With 3 bases removed from V and 0 bases from J, the gap between germline ends came to 13 bases. The germline CDR1 and CDR2 sequences are SGHVS and FNYEAQ. This CDR3 region has 16 residues. This CDR3 reads CASSLGATVSTDTQYF. The CDR3 DNA reads as TGTGCCAGCAGCTTGGGGGCAACAGTAAGCACAGATACGCAGTATTTT.

The chain carries TRBV5-5 and TRBJ2-1; tentatively, D is TRBD1 (5 bases). The CDR3 is made up of 14 amino acids. Deletions cut 4 bases from V and 0 bases from J, with 8 bases between. The germline V gene has CDR1 SGHKS and CDR2 YYEKEE (reference sequence). This CDR3 is CASSGQGSYNEQFF. CDR3 in DNA: TGTGCCAGCAGCGGGCAGGGCTCCTACAATGAGCAGTTCTTC.